Below are 14 T cell receptor beta chains sequenced from a single sample in a study of blood T cell repertoires in COVID-19. Sequencing used immunoSEQ multiplex PCR; TCRdb keeps in-frame clones, though not all of them. The sample has roughly 200,000 clones; around 82% are singletons. The sample consisted of peripheral blood. The receptors here all came from a man aged 40-49 years with active or convalescent COVID-19.

The V gene is TRBV5-1, the J gene TRBJ1-5; no clear D. Germline lookup yields CDR1 SGHRS and CDR2 YFSETQ. This CDR3 has 15 residues. Trimming took off 0 bases at V and 4 bases at J, with 11 bases between the two ends. CDR3 amino acids: CASSLAGLPNQPQHF. The DNA of the CDR3 is TGCGCCAGCAGCTTGGCCGGACTACCGAATCAGCCCCAGCATTTT. Full variable domain (outside the CDR3, taken from reference TRBV5-1 and TRBJ1-5): KAGVTQTPRYLIKTRGQQVTLSCSPISGHRSVSWYQQTPGQGLQFLFEYFSETQRNKGNFPGRFSGRQFSNSRSEMNVSTLELGDSALYLCASSLAGLPNQPQHFGDGTRLSIL.

The V and J genes are TRBV30 and TRBJ2-3; 10 nucleotides agree with TRBD1. The CDR3 totals 14 residues. Per germline, CDR1 GTSNPN and CDR2 SVGIG (reference sequence). Trimming cost V 2 bases and J 3 bases; bases outside gene matches: 2. The CDR3 region is CAWSRGQGTDTQYF. CDR3 DNA: TGTGCCTGGAGTCGGGGACAGGGGACAGATACGCAGTATTTT.

The rearrangement links TRBV7-9 to TRBJ1-1, with D perhaps TRBD1 (5 bases). CDR1 and CDR2 from the germline V gene are SEHNR and FQNEAQ (reference sequence). The CDR3 is made up of 14 amino acids. Trimming removed 0 bases from V and 4 bases from J, with 9 bases in between. Here the CDR3 DNA reads TGTGCCAGCAGCTTAGCGGGGGGGAGCACTGAAGCTTTCTTT. Protein product: CASSLAGGSTEAFF.

This sequence joins TRBV5-4 and TRBJ1-4; 7 nucleotides agree with TRBD1. CDR3 size: 15 residues. Germline V lookup: CDR1 SGHNT, CDR2 YYREEE (reference sequence). Unmatched junction bases numbered 4, after V lost 4 bases and J lost 1 base. This chain's CDR3 is CASSDQGGTNEKLFF. The DNA for the CDR3 is TGTGCCAGCAGCGACCAGGGGGGAACTAATGAAAAACTGTTTTTT.

The chain is built from TRBV3-1 (or the pseudogene TRBV3-2) and TRBJ2-3; 12 nucleotides match TRBD2. The CDR3 covers 15 residues. Losses at the gene ends were 4 bases for V and 2 bases for J; bases not matched to a gene: 1. Looked up from germline, CDR1 is LGHDT and CDR2 is YNNKEL (reference sequence). CDR3 coding DNA: TGTGCCAGCAGCCGGACTAGCGGGATCACAGATACGCAGTATTTT. Translation gives CASSRTSGITDTQYF.

The rearrangement links TRBV6-5 to TRBJ1-1; D is ambiguous. The CDR3 is 15 amino acids. V was clipped by 0 bases and J by 6 bases, with 14 bases between them. The germline gives CDR1 MNHEY, CDR2 SVGAGI. The CDR3 nucleotides read TGTGCCAGCAGTTACTCCTTGGCCGAGGTCCCTGAAGCTTTCTTT. Protein: CASSYSLAEVPEAFF.

The CDR3 region is CASSSSGYNEQFF. DNA for the CDR3: TGTGCCAGCAGTTCAAGCGGTTACAATGAGCAGTTCTTC. This rearrangement joins TRBV6-4 to TRBJ2-1; tentative D call: TRBD2 (5 bases). Deletions cut 5 bases from V and 4 bases from J, with 9 bases between. This CDR3 has 13 residues. CDR1 is MRHNA and CDR2 is SNTAGT in the germline V gene.

The gene calls are TRBV3-1 (or the pseudogene TRBV3-2) and TRBJ1-3; no reliable D call. The CDR3 sequence is 15 residues long. V lost 4 bases and J lost 2, with 12 bases in between. Germline values: CDR1 LGHDT, CDR2 YNNKEL (reference sequence). CDR3 region: CASSPSLGPGNTIYF. For the CDR3, the DNA is TGTGCCAGCAGCCCCAGTCTAGGCCCTGGAAACACCATATATTTT.

V usage is TRBV2 and J usage is TRBJ1-5; D uncertain. Germline V gene data show CDR1 as SNHLY and CDR2 as FYNNEI. Trimming left V 0 bases short and J 2 bases short, with 5 bases between. This CDR3 has 14 residues. The CDR3: CASSEAAGNQPQHF. CDR3 DNA: TGTGCCAGCAGTGAAGCCGCAGGCAATCAGCCCCAGCATTTT.

In DNA form, the CDR3 reads TGTGCCAGTAGTATCTATAGCGGGGGGTCCAACAATGAGCAGTTCTTC. It translates to CASSIYSGGSNNEQFF. This chain joins TRBV19 and TRBJ2-1; 10 bases line up with TRBD2. Trimming took 3 bases from V and 5 from J; bases not matched to a gene: 7. CDR1 and CDR2 from the germline V gene are LNHDA and SQIVND (reference sequence). CDR3 length: 16 amino acids.

The genes are TRBV7-9 and TRBJ2-5; 11 nucleotides line up with TRBD2. Per germline, CDR1 SEHNR and CDR2 FQNEAQ (reference sequence). CDR3 length: 16 residues. Germline trimming cut 5 bases from V and 5 bases from J; bases unmatched to any gene: 10. As DNA, the CDR3 is TGTGCCAGCAGCCCTTTACTAGCGGGAGTAGGGGAGACCCAGTACTTC. This encodes CASSPLLAGVGETQYF.

The V and J genes are TRBV2 and TRBJ1-3; maybe TRBD1 (5 bases). Trimming pared 7 bases from V and 0 bases from J, leaving 13 bases between. Germline CDR1 and CDR2: SNHLY and FYNNEI. The CDR3 is 15 residues long. The CDR3 sequence is CASTAGTNSGNTIYF. As DNA, the CDR3 is TGTGCCAGCACCGCCGGGACTAACTCTGGAAACACCATATATTTT.

The chain links TRBV5-1 to TRBJ2-1, with TRBD1 identical over 7 bases. J lost 10 bases, V lost 3 bases, and 16 bases had no gene match. Per the germline V gene, CDR1 is SGHRS and CDR2 is YFSETQ. This CDR3 comprises 16 residues. The CDR3 reads CASSSLTGLPTREQFF. For the CDR3, the DNA is TGCGCCAGCAGCTCCCTGACAGGGTTACCGACCAGGGAGCAGTTCTTC.

The CDR3 nucleotides read TGCGCCAGCAGCGAAACTAGCGGGAGTTTAAATGAGCAGTTCTTC. The encoded protein is CASSETSGSLNEQFF. The V call is TRBV5-1, the J call TRBJ2-1, with 11 nucleotides matching TRBD2. The J segment lost 7 bases and the V segment lost 4 bases, leaving 7 bases of the junction unmatched. CDR1 is SGHRS, CDR2 YFSETQ, per germline. There are 15 residues in the CDR3.